Many counts were recorded for the clone carrying this T cell receptor (beta chain). The antigen is unknown. Time point: newly diagnosed GD, antithyroid drugs for less than 3 months. Researchers made the TCR library from RNA that was extracted from PBMCs. These data come from a study of regulatory T cells in long-lasting Graves disease. Study-wide context: New Graves' disease cases had less than 3 months of antithyroid drugs.

The study, taken as a whole, reports: The study found persistent patients shared more public clonotypes (roughly 2,600) than new patients (966). Thyroid tissue was not sampled; only peripheral blood was. Persistent Graves' patients showed less TCR diversity than newly diagnosed ones.

Construction of TCR beta libraries relied on iRepertoire HTBI primers and on Arm-PCR targeting CDR3 regions. Using its own MiXCR run on the multiplex PCR reads, TCRdb lists one record per CDR3 protein. The sample lists over 300,000 distinct CDR3 sequences; roughly a sixth were seen once. Trimming cost V 1 base and J 6 bases, with 13 bases left between them. From germline, CDR1 is SGHVS and CDR2 FQNEAQ. This CDR3 has 15 residues. The J gene is TRBJ2-1, the V gene TRBV7-8; no clear D gene. The material sequenced was peripheral blood mononuclear cells (PBMCs), taken at new diagnosis, from a patient treated with antithyroid drugs. The sequence derives from a female donor with Graves disease. CDR3 sequence reads: CASSLGTGSGNEQFF. CDR3 bases: TGTGCCAGCAGCTTAGGTACGGGTAGTGGCAATGAGCAGTTCTTC.